One T cell receptor (beta chain) is described in this entry. No antigen is known for it. This entry belongs to a study of cytomegalovirus exposure and HLA in healthy donors. Study-wide results and caveats: High sensitivity and specificity were reportedly achieved when the classifier diagnosed cytomegalovirus status. TCR beta V- and J-gene trimming was later associated with a missense DCLRE1C variant. Per a prior analysis, the majority of TCR beta V segments were productive roughly 90% or roughly 30% of the time.

This CDR3 spans 14 amino acids. The ends lost 5 bases at V and 5 bases at J; junction bases unmatched: 4. Per the germline V gene, CDR1 is SGHVS and CDR2 is FNYEAQ. 13 Jbeta primers and 60 Vbeta primers were used for the PCR. The repertoire was sequenced with immunoSEQ multiplex PCR; TCRdb's copy has only in-frame clones and lacks some. The sample holds some 76,000 clones; more than 75% are singletons and the top ten take over 10%. Sequences were obtained from PBMCs. The chain links TRBV7-6 to TRBJ2-7, with 12 bases that match TRBD1. This TCR derives from a male donor in good health and CMV-seropositive. The CDR3 sequence: CASSPRDRGHEQYF. DNA for the CDR3: TGTGCCAGCAGCCCCCGGGACAGGGGGCACGAGCAGTACTTC.